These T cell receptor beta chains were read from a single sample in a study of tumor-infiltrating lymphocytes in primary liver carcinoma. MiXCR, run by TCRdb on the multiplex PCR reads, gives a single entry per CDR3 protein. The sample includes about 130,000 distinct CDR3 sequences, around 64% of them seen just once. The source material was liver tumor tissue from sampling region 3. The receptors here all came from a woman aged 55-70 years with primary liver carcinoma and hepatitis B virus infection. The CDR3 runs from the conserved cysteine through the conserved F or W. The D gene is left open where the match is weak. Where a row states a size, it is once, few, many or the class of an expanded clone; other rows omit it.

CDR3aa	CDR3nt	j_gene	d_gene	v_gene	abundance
CTSSTAGTSSFYNEQFF	TGTACCAGCAGCACGGCCGGGACTTCGAGCTTCTACAATGAGCAGTTCTTC	TRBJ2-1	-	TRBV5-6	-
CAISGGGETQYF	TGTGCCATCAGTGGAGGGGGAGAGACCCAGTACTTC	TRBJ2-5	-	TRBV10-3	many
CASSLEGLAGERQFF	TGTGCCAGCAGCTTAGAGGGACTAGCGGGAGAGAGGCAGTTCTTC	TRBJ2-1	TRBD2	TRBV7-3	few
CVSSYKRPTGNTIYF	TGTGTCAGCAGTTACAAAAGGCCTACTGGAAACACCATATATTTT	TRBJ1-3	-	TRBV6-5	-
CASSIPGNRRHGYTF	TGTGCTAGTAGTATACCCGGCAACCGCCGTCATGGCTACACCTTC	TRBJ1-2	-	TRBV19	few
CASSYSRRANTGELFF	TGTGCCAGCAGCTACAGCAGGAGGGCGAACACCGGGGAGCTGTTTTTT	TRBJ2-2	-	TRBV7-9	-
CASSTTASYVQYF	TGTGCCAGTAGTACAACAGCCTCCTATGTGCAGTACTTC	TRBJ2-7	-	TRBV19	-
CASSPRQGKIQYF	TGTGCCAGCAGCCCCCGACAGGGGAAGATCCAATACTTC	TRBJ2-5	TRBD1	TRBV6-5	few
CSAMPFRGYTF	TGCAGTGCTATGCCGTTCCGGGGCTACACCTTC	TRBJ1-2	-	TRBV20-1	few
CVSSTTGNQPQRF	TGTGTCAGCAGCACCACAGGAAATCAGCCCCAGCGTTTT	TRBJ1-5	-	TRBV11-2	-
CASSYSNQGYGYTF	TGTGCCAGCAGTTACTCGAATCAGGGCTATGGCTACACCTTC	TRBJ1-2	-	TRBV6-2/TRBV6-3	many
CVSRLEGPTDTQYF	TGTGTCAGCAGGCTGGAGGGCCCTACAGATACGCAGTATTTT	TRBJ2-3	-	TRBV11-3	-
CASMGGQWNQPQHF	TGTGCCAGCATGGGGGGGCAGTGGAATCAGCCCCAGCATTTT	TRBJ1-5	-	TRBV28	many
CASSSSRNSSYEQYF	TGTGCCAGCAGCTCATCCCGGAACTCCTCCTACGAGCAGTACTTC	TRBJ2-7	-	TRBV11-1	-
CSVGGGNSYNEQFF	TGCAGCGTTGGCGGAGGTAACTCCTACAATGAGCAGTTCTTC	TRBJ2-1	-	TRBV29-1	few
CASILRGMGKDTQYF	TGTGCCAGCATTTTACGGGGTATGGGGAAAGATACGCAGTATTTT	TRBJ2-3	-	TRBV12-3/TRBV12-4	-
CASSPISGRAYNEQFF	TGTGCCAGCAGCCCGATTAGCGGGAGGGCCTACAATGAGCAGTTCTTC	TRBJ2-1	TRBD2	TRBV5-5	many
CVSSYSTGGRYEQYF	TGTGTCAGCAGTTACTCTACGGGGGGGAGATACGAGCAGTACTTC	TRBJ2-7	TRBD2	TRBV6-6	-
CASSYGGREDQPQHF	TGTGCCAGCAGTTACGGGGGGAGGGAGGATCAGCCCCAGCATTTT	TRBJ1-5	-	TRBV6-6	many
CASGDRGLAGVGELSF	TGTGCCAGCGGCGACCGGGGACTAGCGGGAGTCGGGGAGCTCTCTTTT	TRBJ2-2	TRBD2	TRBV11-2	-
CASILSGVGSTNYGYTF	TGTGCCAGCATATTGTCGGGGGTAGGCTCTACTAACTATGGCTACACCTTC	TRBJ1-2	-	TRBV28	-
CASSLERGGGQYF	TGTGCCAGCAGCTTAGAGCGGGGAGGAGGGCAGTACTTC	TRBJ2-7	-	TRBV11-2	-
CASSLDGVTNTEAFF	TGCGCCAGCAGCTTGGATGGGGTAACGAACACTGAAGCTTTCTTT	TRBJ1-1	-	TRBV5-1	few
CASSIGYGPLHF	TGTGCCAGCAGCATAGGGTATGGACCCCTCCACTTT	TRBJ1-6	-	TRBV7-9	-
CTSSLRQRAGESHF	TGTACTAGCAGCTTAAGGCAACGTGCAGGAGAGTCTCACTTT	TRBJ2-3	-	TRBV11-1	-
CNVTEETIYDEQYF	TGCAATGTGACAGAAGAAACCATCTACGACGAGCAGTACTTC	TRBJ2-7	-	TRBV29-1	-
CASSLLAGQETQYF	TGTGCCAGCAGTTTACTAGCGGGGCAAGAGACCCAGTACTTC	TRBJ2-5	TRBD2	TRBV2	-
CASSIIGGTEAFF	TGTGCCAGTAGTATTATCGGGGGGACTGAAGCTTTCTTT	TRBJ1-1	-	TRBV19	-
CSVEGGTDERETQYF	TGCAGCGTTGAAGGGGGGACAGATGAACGAGAGACCCAGTACTTC	TRBJ2-5	TRBD1	TRBV29-1	-
CASSLVGGVRNTGELLF	TGTGCCAGCAGCTTAGTGGGGGGAGTGAGGAACACCGGGGAGCTGCTTTTT	TRBJ2-2	-	TRBV11-2	-
CASGLIRQATTNEKLFF	TGTGCCAGCGGCCTCATCCGACAGGCTACAACTAATGAAAAACTGTTTTTT	TRBJ1-4	-	TRBV11-2	-
CASSHRRTEAFF	TGTGCCAGCAGTCACAGAAGGACTGAAGCTTTCTTT	TRBJ1-1	-	TRBV2	once
CASSRTDYNSPLHF	TGTGCCAGCAGCCGGACGGATTATAATTCACCCCTCCACTTT	TRBJ1-6	-	TRBV11-3	medium-sized
CANSPSGNTIYF	TGTGCCAACAGTCCCTCTGGAAACACCATATATTTT	TRBJ1-3	-	TRBV6-6	-
CVSSPSVGGRKPASPHEQYF	TGTGTCAGCAGCCCCTCGGTCGGCGGGAGGAAACCAGCTTCCCCCCACGAGCAGTACTTC	TRBJ2-7	TRBD2	TRBV4-2	-
CANGFMDEQYF	TGTGCTAATGGTTTTATGGACGAGCAGTACTTC	TRBJ2-7	-	TRBV12-5	-
CASSPQGSSPLHF	TGCGCCAGCAGCCCCCAGGGGAGTTCACCCCTCCACTTT	TRBJ1-6	-	TRBV4-1	many
CASSLPTASAEAFF	TGTGCCAGCAGTTTGCCGACCGCCTCGGCTGAAGCTTTCTTT	TRBJ1-1	-	TRBV12-3/TRBV12-4	many
CASSLGGTDTQYF	TGTGCCAGCAGCTTGGGGGGCACAGATACGCAGTATTTT	TRBJ2-3	-	TRBV11-3	many
CTGSLEPGGEQFF	TGTACCGGCAGCTTAGAACCGGGAGGAGAGCAGTTCTTC	TRBJ2-1	TRBD2	TRBV11-2	-
CASTANPGTEAFF	TGTGCCAGCACCGCCAACCCGGGAACTGAAGCTTTCTTT	TRBJ1-1	-	TRBV12-3/TRBV12-4	many
CSVDGTSGSAVSEQFF	TGCAGCGTTGATGGGACTAGCGGGAGTGCCGTTAGTGAGCAGTTCTTC	TRBJ2-1	TRBD2	TRBV29-1	-
CASSEREGVTDTQYF	TGTGCCAGCAGTGAACGGGAAGGGGTCACAGATACGCAGTATTTT	TRBJ2-3	-	TRBV6-4	-
CASNLGWGEWGVDEQFF	TGTGCCAGCAACTTAGGTTGGGGGGAGTGGGGCGTCGATGAGCAGTTCTTC	TRBJ2-1	-	TRBV11-3	-
CSVARGRENIEAFF	TGCAGCGTTGCCCGGGGCAGAGAGAACATTGAAGCTTTCTTT	TRBJ1-1	-	TRBV29-1	-
CANRCLRDSRTDTQYF	TGTGCCAACAGGTGCCTCCGGGACTCCCGCACAGATACGCAGTATTTT	TRBJ2-3	-	TRBV6-5	-
CASSTTYTETQYF	TGTGCCAGCAGCACGACCTATACGGAGACCCAGTACTTC	TRBJ2-5	-	TRBV13	few
CASSSRGLAGPSSSPYEQYF	TGTGCCAGCAGTTCGAGGGGCCTAGCGGGACCTTCATCTTCCCCCTACGAGCAGTACTTC	TRBJ2-7	TRBD2	TRBV6-1	many